The 14 T cell receptor beta chains given below trace back to one sample, sequenced in a study of blood T cell repertoires in COVID-19 (TCRdb year 2020). Library generation was performed with the immunoSEQ multiplex PCR assay. Drawn from immuneACCESS, this table holds only the in-frame rearrangements with V and J called that TCRdb kept. Clones are partly lost; checked studies trace under half to an unresolved V gene and leave the rest unexplained. The sample has 120,000 or so clones on record, more than 75% of them singletons. The leading ten clones occupy 1.5% to 1.7% of the sample. Sequences were obtained from peripheral blood. These receptors came from a human donor in a cohort sampled during active COVID-19.

The chain joins TRBV29-1 to TRBJ2-1; 10 nucleotides agree with TRBD2. J gave up 3 bases and V 6 bases, and 5 bases lay outside the gene matches. Per the germline V gene, CDR1 is SQVTM and CDR2 is ANQGSEA. The length of the CDR3 is 14 residues. CDR3 amino acids: CSVRTSGHYNEQFF. Here the CDR3 DNA reads TGCAGCGTCCGGACTAGCGGCCACTACAATGAGCAGTTCTTC.

This rearrangement joins TRBV6-5 to TRBJ2-2; D possibly corresponds to TRBD1 (6 bases). Germline loops: CDR1 MNHEY, CDR2 SVGAGI. V lost 6 bases, J lost 1 base, and 9 bases lay in between. The CDR3 contains 14 residues. CDR3 nucleotides: TGTGCCAGCAGGCAACAGGGGAACACCGGGGAGCTGTTTTTT. It encodes CASRQQGNTGELFF.

The V call is TRBV10-3, the J call TRBJ2-2; 16 positions agree with TRBD2. Germline V gene sequence: CDR1 ENHRY, CDR2 SYGVKD. The V gene end was trimmed by 6 bases and the J gene end by 5 bases; junction bases not matched to a gene: 9. The CDR3 runs to 18 residues. CDR3 DNA sequence: TGTGCCATCAGCGAAAACCCGGGACTAGCGGGAGGGACCGGGGAGCTGTTTTTT. Translating gives CAISENPGLAGGTGELFF.

This chain uses TRBV13 with TRBJ2-5; 7 bases are shared with TRBD2. CDR1 is PRHDT, CDR2 FYEKMQ, per germline (reference sequence). The length of the CDR3 is 14 residues. V lost 5 bases to trimming and J lost 1 base; unmatched junction nucleotides: 4. The CDR3 loop reads CASSRGTIQETQYF. Written as DNA, the CDR3 is TGTGCCAGCAGCAGAGGGACTATCCAAGAGACCCAGTACTTC. The full variable domain, rest sourced from reference TRBV13 and TRBJ2-5, is AAGVIQSPRHLIKEKRETATLKCYPIPRHDTVYWYQQGPGQDPQFLISFYEKMQSDKGSIPDRFSAQQFSDYHSELNMSSLELGDSALYFCASSRGTIQETQYFGPGTRLLVL.

The CDR3 DNA sequence: TGCGCCAGCAGCCCGGGGACAGGACATGAGACCCAGTACTTC. Translation: CASSPGTGHETQYF. The chain combines TRBV5-1 with TRBJ2-5, with TRBD1 identical over 8 bases. V lost 4 bases to trimming and J lost 5 bases; unmatched junction nucleotides: 7. The CDR3 length is 14 residues. Germline-derived CDR1 and CDR2 are SGHRS and YFSETQ.

This chain links TRBV28 with TRBJ1-2, with unresolved D. There are 12 residues in the CDR3. Trimming pared 6 bases from V and 8 bases from J, leaving 13 bases between. Germline V gene data show CDR1 as MDHEN and CDR2 as SYDVKM. CDR3 amino acids: CASSLRSEGYTF. In DNA form, the CDR3 reads TGTGCCAGCAGCCTGAGGAGTGAGGGCTACACCTTC.

The V and J genes are TRBV2 and TRBJ2-1, with D perhaps matching TRBD2 (6 bases). The CDR3 has 14 amino acids. The V gene lost 4 bases and the J gene lost 8 bases, with 15 bases spanning the gap. The V gene's germline CDR1 is SNHLY and CDR2 FYNNEI. The CDR3 reads CASSGVTSNDEQFF. CDR3 DNA: TGTGCCAGCAGTGGTGTGACTAGTAACGATGAGCAGTTCTTC.

Only one count was recorded for this clone. The chain links TRBV7-2 to TRBJ1-2; TRBD1 matches at 8 bases. The V gene's germline CDR1 is SGHTA and CDR2 FQGNSA. V lost 5 bases, J lost 3 bases, and 2 bases stayed unmatched. The CDR3 runs 13 residues. Here the CDR3 DNA reads TGTGCCAGCAGCCTGGACAGGGACTATGGCTACACCTTC. Translating it yields CASSLDRDYGYTF.

This clone occurred once. The chain combines TRBV11-2 with TRBJ2-7; D possibly corresponds to TRBD2 (6 bases). The CDR3 sequence is 17 residues long. The V end lost 6 bases, the J end lost 0 bases, and 21 bases lay between the germline ends. The germline V gene encodes CDR1 SGHAT and CDR2 FQNNGV. The CDR3 protein is CASRPLFGTLSSYEQYF. The CDR3 bases are TGTGCCAGCAGGCCCCTCTTTGGGACTTTGAGCTCCTACGAGCAGTACTTC. The whole variable domain, filled in from reference TRBV11-2 and TRBJ2-7, reads EAGVAQSPRYKIIEKRQSVAFWCNPISGHATLYWYQQILGQGPKLLIQFQNNGVVDDSQLPKDRFSAERLKGVDSTLKIQPAKLEDSAVYLCASRPLFGTLSSYEQYFGPGTRLTVT.

The chain recombines TRBV9 with TRBJ2-3; no definite D call. V dropped 0 bases and J dropped 1 base, with 15 bases sitting between them. Germline values: CDR1 SGDLS, CDR2 YYNGEE. The CDR3 is made up of 17 amino acids. CDR3 region: CASSVGPQVVGTDTQYF. The CDR3 DNA sequence: TGTGCCAGCAGCGTAGGCCCTCAAGTAGTGGGCACAGATACGCAGTATTTT. Together with reference TRBV9 and TRBJ2-3, the CDR3 gives the full variable domain: DSGVTQTPKHLITATGQRVTLRCSPRSGDLSVYWYQQSLDQGLQFLIQYYNGEERAKGNILERFSAQQFPDLHSELNLSSLELGDSALYFCASSVGPQVVGTDTQYFGPGTRLTVL.

This sequence joins TRBV11-2 and TRBJ2-7; D is possibly TRBD2 (6 bases). V was clipped by 9 bases and J by 3 bases, with 24 bases between them. Germline CDR1 SGHAT, CDR2 FQNNGV. CDR3 length equals 16 residues. CDR3 amino acids: CASNALRGGSVYEQYF. The CDR3 nucleotides are TGTGCCAGTAATGCGCTTAGGGGAGGCTCGGTCTACGAGCAGTACTTC. The complete variable domain, with remaining parts taken from reference TRBV11-2 and TRBJ2-7, reads EAGVAQSPRYKIIEKRQSVAFWCNPISGHATLYWYQQILGQGPKLLIQFQNNGVVDDSQLPKDRFSAERLKGVDSTLKIQPAKLEDSAVYLCASNALRGGSVYEQYFGPGTRLTVT.

The chain has TRBV11-2 and TRBJ2-1, with TRBD1 matching 8 bases. The CDR3 runs to 15 residues. V lost 4 bases to trimming and J lost 2 bases; unmatched junction nucleotides: 4. CDR1 and CDR2 (germline): SGHAT, FQNNGV. CDR3 coding DNA: TGTGCCAGCAGCTCCGGGACAGGTACCTACAATGAGCAGTTCTTC. Its translation: CASSSGTGTYNEQFF.

This chain connects TRBV30 to TRBJ2-1; D perhaps matches TRBD1 (6 bases). Trimming removed 3 bases from V and 4 bases from J, with 16 bases in between. The CDR3 length is 15 residues. Germline lookup yields CDR1 GTSNPN and CDR2 SVGIG (reference sequence). CDR3 residues: CAWRDWAGDYNEQFF. CDR3 sequence (DNA): TGTGCCTGGAGGGACTGGGCAGGGGATTACAATGAGCAGTTCTTC.

The rearrangement uses TRBV6-2 or TRBV6-3 and TRBJ2-1; 16 bases match TRBD2. Germline V lookup: CDR1 MNHEY, CDR2 SVGEGT. After removal of 5 bases from V and 7 bases from J, the junction contained 11 bases not matched to a gene. CDR3 length: 18 residues. The CDR3 loop is CASSPGTSGRAVRNEQFF. The CDR3, as DNA: TGTGCCAGCAGTCCCGGGACTAGCGGGAGGGCCGTTCGTAATGAGCAGTTCTTC.